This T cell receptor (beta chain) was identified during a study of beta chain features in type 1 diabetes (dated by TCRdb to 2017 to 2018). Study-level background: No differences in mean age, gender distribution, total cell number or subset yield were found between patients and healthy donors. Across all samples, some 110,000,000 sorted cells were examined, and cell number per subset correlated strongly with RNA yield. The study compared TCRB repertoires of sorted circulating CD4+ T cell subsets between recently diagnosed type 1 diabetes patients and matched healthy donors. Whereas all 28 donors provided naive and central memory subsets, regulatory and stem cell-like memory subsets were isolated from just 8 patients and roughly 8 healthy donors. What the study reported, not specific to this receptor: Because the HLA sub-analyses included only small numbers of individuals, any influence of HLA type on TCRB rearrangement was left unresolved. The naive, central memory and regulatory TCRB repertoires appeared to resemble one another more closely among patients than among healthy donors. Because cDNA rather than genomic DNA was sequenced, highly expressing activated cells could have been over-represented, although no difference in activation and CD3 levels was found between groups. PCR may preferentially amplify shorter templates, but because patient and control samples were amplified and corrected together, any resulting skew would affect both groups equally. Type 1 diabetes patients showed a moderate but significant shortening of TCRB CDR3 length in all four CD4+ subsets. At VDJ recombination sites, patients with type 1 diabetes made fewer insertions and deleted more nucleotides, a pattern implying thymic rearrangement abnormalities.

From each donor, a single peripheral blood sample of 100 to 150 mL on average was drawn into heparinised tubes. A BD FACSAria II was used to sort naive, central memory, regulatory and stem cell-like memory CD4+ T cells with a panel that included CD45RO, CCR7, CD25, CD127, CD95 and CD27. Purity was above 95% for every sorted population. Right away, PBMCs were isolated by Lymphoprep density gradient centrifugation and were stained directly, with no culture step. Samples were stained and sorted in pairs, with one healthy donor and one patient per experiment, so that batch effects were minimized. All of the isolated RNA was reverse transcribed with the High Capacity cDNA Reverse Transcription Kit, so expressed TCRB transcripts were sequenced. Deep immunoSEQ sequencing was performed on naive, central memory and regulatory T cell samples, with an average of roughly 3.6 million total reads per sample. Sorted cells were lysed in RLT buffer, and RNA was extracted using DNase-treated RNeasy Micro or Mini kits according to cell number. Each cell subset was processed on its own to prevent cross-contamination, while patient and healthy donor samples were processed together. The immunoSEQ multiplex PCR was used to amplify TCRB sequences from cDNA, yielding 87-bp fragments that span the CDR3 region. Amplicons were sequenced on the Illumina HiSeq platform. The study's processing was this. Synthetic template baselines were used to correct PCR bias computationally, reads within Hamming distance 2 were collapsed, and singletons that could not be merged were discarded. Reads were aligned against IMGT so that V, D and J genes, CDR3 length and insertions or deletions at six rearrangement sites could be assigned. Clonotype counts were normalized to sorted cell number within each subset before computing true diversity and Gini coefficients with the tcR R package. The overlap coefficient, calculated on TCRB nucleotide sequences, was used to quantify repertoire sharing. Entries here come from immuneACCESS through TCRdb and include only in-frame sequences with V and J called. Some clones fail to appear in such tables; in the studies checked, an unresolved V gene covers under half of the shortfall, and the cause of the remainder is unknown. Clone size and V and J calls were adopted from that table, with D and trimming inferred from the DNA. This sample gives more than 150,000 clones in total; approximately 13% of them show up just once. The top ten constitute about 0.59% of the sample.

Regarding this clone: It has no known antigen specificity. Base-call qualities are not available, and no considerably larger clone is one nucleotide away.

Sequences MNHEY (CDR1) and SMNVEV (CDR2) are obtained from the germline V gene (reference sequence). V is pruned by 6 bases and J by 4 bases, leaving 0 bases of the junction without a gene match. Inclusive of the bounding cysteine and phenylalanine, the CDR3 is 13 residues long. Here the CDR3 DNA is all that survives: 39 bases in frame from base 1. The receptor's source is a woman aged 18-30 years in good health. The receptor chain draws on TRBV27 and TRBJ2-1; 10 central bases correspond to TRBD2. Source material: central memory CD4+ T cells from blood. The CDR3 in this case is CASRLAGYNEQFF. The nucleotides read TGTGCCAGCAGACTAGCGGGGTACAATGAGCAGTTCTTC.